These 17 T cell receptor beta chains were sequenced from one sample in a study of cytomegalovirus exposure and HLA in healthy donors. The repertoire was sequenced with immunoSEQ multiplex PCR; TCRdb's copy has only in-frame clones and lacks some. Among fewer than 350,000 clones listed, around 89% were seen once. Material for sequencing was PBMCs. The receptors derive from a woman aged 18-35 years in good health and CMV-seronegative.

The J gene is TRBJ2-5, the V gene TRBV4-1; perhaps TRBD2 as D (5 bases). Trimming pared 1 base from V and 5 bases from J, leaving 8 bases between. The CDR3 sequence is 13 residues long. CDR1 MGHRA and CDR2 YSYEKL come from the germline V gene. CDR3 residues: CASSQGLLETQYF. The CDR3 DNA is TGCGCCAGCAGCCAAGGACTACTGGAGACCCAGTACTTC.

The chain links TRBV5-1 to TRBJ2-5; TRBD2 aligns across 12 bases. The germline gives CDR1 SGHRS, CDR2 YFSETQ. The trim removed 10 bases at V and 1 base at J, leaving 8 bases unmatched. This CDR3 region has 15 residues. CDR3 protein: CASQRTSGTQETQYF. Written as DNA, the CDR3 is TGCGCCTCTCAGCGGACTAGCGGGACCCAAGAGACCCAGTACTTC.

The rearrangement uses TRBV13 and TRBJ2-1; 9 bases fit TRBD2. V gave up 1 base and J gave up 7 bases; unmatched junction bases: 5. The germline gives CDR1 PRHDT, CDR2 FYEKMQ (reference sequence). The CDR3 spans 15 residues. The CDR3 loop is CASSLVAGGGNEQFF. The CDR3 nucleotides are TGTGCCAGCAGCTTAGTTGCGGGAGGGGGGAATGAGCAGTTCTTC.

V usage is TRBV27 and J usage is TRBJ2-1; the match to TRBD2 covers 16 bases. The germline CDR1 and CDR2 sequences are MNHEY and SMNVEV (reference sequence). CDR3 length: 20 residues. Trimming took 6 bases from V and 0 from J; bases not matched to a gene: 11. CDR3 region: CASRVYPGLAGGSSYNEQFF. As DNA, the CDR3 is TGTGCCAGCAGGGTTTACCCGGGACTAGCGGGAGGGAGCTCCTACAATGAGCAGTTCTTC.

The chain carries TRBV11-2 and TRBJ2-7; 10 bases are shared with TRBD2. This CDR3 is built from 15 residues. V dropped 5 bases and J dropped 2; count of bases not matched to a gene: 6. Germline values: CDR1 SGHAT, CDR2 FQNNGV. CDR3 amino acids: CASSTESGRAYEQYF. CDR3 bases: TGTGCCAGCAGCACAGAGAGCGGGAGGGCCTACGAGCAGTACTTC. The full variable domain, rest sourced from reference TRBV11-2 and TRBJ2-7, is EAGVAQSPRYKIIEKRQSVAFWCNPISGHATLYWYQQILGQGPKLLIQFQNNGVVDDSQLPKDRFSAERLKGVDSTLKIQPAKLEDSAVYLCASSTESGRAYEQYFGPGTRLTVT.

J is TRBJ2-2 and V is TRBV5-1; TRBD1 might be the D (6 bases). This CDR3 region has 16 residues. The germline V gene has CDR1 SGHRS and CDR2 YFSETQ. V was clipped by 3 bases and J by 1 base, with 13 bases between them. CDR3 bases: TGCGCCAGCAGCTCAGGGGATCGAATGAACACCGGGGAGCTGTTTTTT. As protein: CASSSGDRMNTGELFF. The full variable domain, rest sourced from reference TRBV5-1 and TRBJ2-2, is KAGVTQTPRYLIKTRGQQVTLSCSPISGHRSVSWYQQTPGQGLQFLFEYFSETQRNKGNFPGRFSGRQFSNSRSEMNVSTLELGDSALYLCASSSGDRMNTGELFFGEGSRLTVL.

The chain couples TRBV11-2 to TRBJ1-5, with 10 bases fitting TRBD1. Germline lookup yields CDR1 SGHAT and CDR2 FQNNGV. With V trimmed by 0 bases and J by 5 bases, 10 bases remained unmatched. CDR3 length equals 18 residues. The chain's CDR3 is CASSLDGTGASRDQPQHF. The CDR3 nucleotides read TGTGCCAGCAGCTTAGACGGGACAGGGGCCTCACGCGATCAGCCCCAGCATTTT.

The chain carries TRBV18 and TRBJ2-2; a weak D match, TRBD2 (6 bases). CDR3 length equals 15 residues. Looked up from germline, CDR1 is KGHSH and CDR2 is LQKENI. Trimming stripped 4 bases from V and 7 bases from J, with 16 bases between. CDR3 sequence (DNA): TGTGCCAGCTCACTTTCCGGGAGCAAGGACGGGGAGCTGTTTTTT. This gives the protein CASSLSGSKDGELFF.

V usage is TRBV2 and J usage is TRBJ2-5, with D possibly matching TRBD1 (7 bases). Germline loops: CDR1 SNHLY, CDR2 FYNNEI. The CDR3 is made up of 13 amino acids. Trimming shortened V by 11 bases and J by 1 base, and 14 bases separated the two germline ends. The CDR3 here is CAGGRQGQETQYF. Written as DNA, the CDR3 is TGTGCCGGGGGGAGACAGGGCCAAGAGACCCAGTACTTC.

This rearrangement joins TRBV9 to TRBJ2-1, with D unclear. Germline V gives CDR1 SGDLS, CDR2 YYNGEE. V lost 3 bases, J lost 8 bases, and 6 bases lay in between. The CDR3 totals 11 residues. The CDR3 coding sequence is TGTGCCAGCAGCGCCGAGGATGAGCAGTTCTTC. Translating gives CASSAEDEQFF. The full variable domain, with the rest looked up from reference TRBV9 and TRBJ2-1, is DSGVTQTPKHLITATGQRVTLRCSPRSGDLSVYWYQQSLDQGLQFLIQYYNGEERAKGNILERFSAQQFPDLHSELNLSSLELGDSALYFCASSAEDEQFFGPGTRLTVL.

The chain carries TRBV10-2 and TRBJ1-2; 8 bases line up with TRBD1. Looked up from germline, CDR1 is WSHSY and CDR2 is SAAADI. This CDR3 comprises 13 residues. V was pared by 2 bases and J by 7 bases, with 3 bases of the junction left unmatched. The CDR3 sequence: CASSEQTGAGYTF. The CDR3 DNA reads TGCGCCAGCAGTGAGCAGACAGGGGCTGGCTACACCTTC.

This rearrangement joins TRBV6-5 to TRBJ1-2; 9 nucleotides align to TRBD1. CDR1 is MNHEY and CDR2 is SVGAGI in the germline V gene. This CDR3 has 16 amino acids. After removal of 0 bases from V and 8 bases from J, the junction contained 10 bases not matched to a gene. The CDR3 region is CASSYSHGDRVAGYTF. The CDR3 DNA sequence: TGTGCCAGCAGTTACTCCCACGGGGACAGGGTGGCAGGCTACACCTTC.

The chain couples TRBV27 to TRBJ1-2; perhaps TRBD1 as D (6 bases). V lost 5 bases and J lost 4, with 14 bases in between. Germline assignment: CDR1 MNHEY and CDR2 SMNVEV (reference sequence). The CDR3 spans 14 residues. CDR3 in DNA: TGTGCCAGCAGTAACTACAGGGATTTCTATGGCTACACCTTC. As protein: CASSNYRDFYGYTF.

The V call is TRBV5-1, the J call TRBJ2-1; tentatively, D is TRBD1 (7 bases). The V gene's germline CDR1 is SGHRS and CDR2 YFSETQ. Trimming cost V 4 bases and J 2 bases, with 13 bases left between them. CDR3 length: 15 residues. The CDR3 DNA follows: TGCGCCAGCAGCGTAACAGGGGAGGCCTACAATGAGCAGTTCTTC. Translating it yields CASSVTGEAYNEQFF.

This clone was seen at least ten times. The chain carries TRBV6-5 and TRBJ2-2, with D possibly being TRBD2 (6 bases). The CDR3 consists of 14 residues. CDR1 MNHEY and CDR2 SVGAGI come from the germline V gene. Trimming removed 4 bases from V and 1 base from J, with 7 bases in between. The CDR3 sequence: CASSWGENTGELFF. The CDR3, as DNA: TGTGCCAGCAGTTGGGGGGAGAACACCGGGGAGCTGTTTTTT.

V usage is TRBV30 and J usage is TRBJ1-6; D perhaps matches TRBD1 (5 bases). Germline CDR1 and CDR2: GTSNPN and SVGIG (reference sequence). The CDR3 consists of 13 residues. With 3 bases removed from V and 6 bases from J, the gap between germline ends came to 9 bases. CDR3 amino acids: CAWRKGFNSPLHF. CDR3 in DNA: TGTGCCTGGAGAAAGGGGTTTAATTCACCCCTCCACTTT.

The chain uses TRBV6-4 and TRBJ1-1; D call uncertain. The CDR3 length is 12 residues. Per germline, CDR1 MRHNA and CDR2 SNTAGT. V was trimmed by 0 bases and J by 10 bases, leaving 9 bases between them. This CDR3 reads CASSDSMGRAFF. Written as DNA, the CDR3 is TGTGCCAGCAGTGACTCAATGGGCCGAGCTTTCTTT.